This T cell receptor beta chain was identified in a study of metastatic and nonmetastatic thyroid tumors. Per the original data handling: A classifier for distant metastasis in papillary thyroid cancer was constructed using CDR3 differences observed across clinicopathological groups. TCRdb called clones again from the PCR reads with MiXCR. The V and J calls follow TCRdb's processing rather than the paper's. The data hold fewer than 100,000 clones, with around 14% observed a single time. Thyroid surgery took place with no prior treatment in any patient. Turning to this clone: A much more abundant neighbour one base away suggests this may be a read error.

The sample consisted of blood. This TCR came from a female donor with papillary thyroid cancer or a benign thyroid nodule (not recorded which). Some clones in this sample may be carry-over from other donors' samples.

DNA for the CDR3: TGCGCCAGCACCCGCGGGGGCCCCAGACTAAATGAAAAACCGTTTTTT. This encodes CASTRGGPRLNEKPFF. The chain uses TRBV4-1 and TRBJ1-4; possible D gene TRBD1, 6 bases. CDR3 length: 16 residues. The germline gives CDR1 MGHRA, CDR2 YSYEKL.